This TCR beta chain was sequenced during a study of blood T cell repertoires in COVID-19 (dated by TCRdb to between 2020 and 2021). With respect to the entire study: Collaborator samples came from the United States, Italy and Spain and covered acute and convalescent phases of COVID-19. The prospective study material was composed of cDNA or gDNA derived from T cells, B-cell-depleted T cells, or PBMCs. The dataset comprised deeply sampled blood TCRbeta repertoires from subjects exposed to, actively infected with, or recovered from COVID-19. A freely available public database, intended as a resource for researchers studying the immune response to SARS-CoV-2, is where the repertoires were released. Samples were obtained from the ongoing ImmuneRACE study (first 160 participants) and from about 1,300 subjects provided by 6 global collaborators. A de-identified subject ID, COVID-19 status, age in years and sex were almost always included in the sample metadata. Where HLA class I and class II types were available, the types were taken from metadata supplied by the sample provider, not from assay-based typing. Overall study outcomes, separate from this receptor: How much clinical and demographic metadata was included differed by source and by participant, and the metadata was provided uncurated.

On this clone itself: What this receptor recognizes is not known. No much larger clonotype is one base removed from it; base qualities were not supplied.

In the prospective study, participants were roughly 18 to 95 years old, resided in around 25 geographic areas of the United States, and were enrolled through a virtual design. Cohort assignment in the prospective study relied on participant-reported clinical history from a screening survey and a study questionnaire. In the prospective study, whole blood, serum and a nasopharyngeal or oropharyngeal swab were collected from each participant by mobile phlebotomists. Additional blood draws and questionnaires over an approximately two-month period could optionally be provided by prospective study participants. Before DNA extraction, prospective study blood samples were shipped either frozen or at room temperature. TCRbeta CDR3 regions were amplified from genomic DNA by means of the immunoSEQ Assay, a bias-controlled multiplex PCR. In the source study's methods: Nucleated cell counts per sample were estimated from amplification of reference gene primers within the assay. To quantify the absolute abundance of each unique TCRbeta CDR3 rearrangement, sequence reads were collapsed and filtered. Productive Simpson clonality was computed per sample as the square root of Simpson's diversity index over productive rearrangements. TCRdb took this table from immuneACCESS and kept in-frame rearrangements with V and J called. Such tables lack part of the clones; where checked against another copy, unresolved V genes explain under half of the gap, and the rest is unexplained. That table gives V, J and clone size, and the DNA gave D and trimming. This sample gives around 200,000 clones in total; roughly 86% of them show up just once. The top ten clonotypes cover 5.6% of the sample.

The source material was PBMCs or T cells enriched from blood (not recorded which). This TCR was recovered from a man between 35 and 55 years old with acute COVID-19.

The encoded CDR3 is CASSLGLDPGTQYF. The nucleotide sequence reads as follows: TGCGCCAGCAGCTTGGGACTAGATCCGGGGACCCAGTACTTC. The sequence links TRBV5-1 to TRBJ2-5; D gene: possibly TRBD2, on 6 matching bases. From cysteine to phenylalanine, the CDR3 is 14 amino acids long. Of the read, only the CDR3 DNA is kept; its 42 bases are in frame from base 1. CDR1 and CDR2 (SGHRS, YFSETQ) derive from the germline V gene. Between the V and J ends, shortened by 0 bases and 7 bases respectively, the junction contains 13 bases.